These 22 T cell receptor beta chains originate from one sample sequenced in a study of T-cell memory formation after mild COVID-19. From the 5' RACE reads, TCRdb called clonotypes with MiXCR, one entry per CDR3 protein. The table includes around 99,000 distinct CDR3 sequences, 13% to 15% detected once. The sequencing input was PBMCs or a T cell subset sorted from them (not recorded which). The receptors come from a young man who had mild COVID-19 (a few samples of this study predate the infection). Cell type and time point are not known.

This clonotype was detected a few times. The CDR3 sequence: CASSPSAELVSSTDTQYF. CDR3 DNA sequence: TGTGCCAGCAGCCCGTCGGCGGAACTAGTCTCCAGCACAGATACGCAGTATTTT. This chain joins TRBV6-5 and TRBJ2-3; D possibly corresponds to TRBD2 (5 bases). Trimming shortened V by 6 bases and J by 0 bases, and 22 bases separated the two germline ends. This CDR3 spans 18 amino acids. Per the germline V gene, CDR1 is MNHEY and CDR2 is SVGAGI.

Notes on this clonotype: A much larger clone sits a single nucleotide away, making a read error possible. The gene calls are TRBV7-9 and TRBJ1-1; D is unresolved. The V end was cut by 0 bases, the J end by 7 bases, with 0 bases between. The CDR3 is 10 amino acids. The V gene's germline CDR1 is SEHNR and CDR2 FQNEAQ (reference sequence). The CDR3 DNA is TGTGCCAGCAGCTTAGCTGAAGCTTTCTTT. Residues: CASSLAEAFF.

In its sample, this clonotype was seen a few times. The chain has TRBV29-1 and TRBJ2-1, with 8 bases aligning to TRBD1. The CDR3 length is 13 residues. V gave up 6 bases and J gave up 1 base; unmatched junction bases: 2. Germline lookup yields CDR1 SQVTM and CDR2 ANQGSEA. The CDR3 DNA reads as TGCAGCGTAAACAGGGGGTCCTACAATGAGCAGTTCTTC. It translates to CSVNRGSYNEQFF.

The rearrangement joins TRBV5-4 to TRBJ2-3, with 7 bases aligning to TRBD1. V lost 5 bases and J lost 3; bases outside the gene matches: 6. CDR1 SGHNT and CDR2 YYREEE come from the germline V gene (reference sequence). This CDR3 is 14 amino acids long. The CDR3 sequence is CASRVTGVTDTQYF. The CDR3 nucleotides read TGTGCCAGCAGGGTAACAGGGGTTACAGATACGCAGTATTTT.

The V call is TRBV7-2, the J call TRBJ2-5, with TRBD2 as a possible D gene (7 bases). V shed 3 bases and J shed 4 bases, with 18 bases lying between them. The CDR3 runs 16 residues. CDR1 is SGHTA, CDR2 FQGNSA, per germline. Written as DNA, the CDR3 is TGTGCCAGCAGCTTTAGGGGGGGGCTTTATGTAGAGACCCAGTACTTC. Translation gives CASSFRGGLYVETQYF.

This clonotype turned up a few times. The V and J genes are TRBV5-1 and TRBJ1-2; 12 positions match TRBD1. Germline CDR1 SGHRS, CDR2 YFSETQ. The CDR3 is made up of 15 amino acids. The J segment lost 5 bases and the V segment lost 2 bases, leaving 4 bases of the junction unmatched. The CDR3 DNA reads TGCGCCAGCAGCTTCCGGGACAGGGGGCATTATGGCTACACCTTC. Translating gives CASSFRDRGHYGYTF.

This clonotype was observed many times. The chain's CDR3 is CASSPLRGANTEAFF. For the CDR3, the DNA is TGCGCCAGCAGCCCTCTCAGGGGGGCGAACACTGAAGCTTTCTTT. V and J are TRBV5-1 and TRBJ1-1; 7 bases map to TRBD1. CDR1 and CDR2 from the germline V gene are SGHRS and YFSETQ. This CDR3 has 15 residues. J lost 1 base, V lost 4 bases, and 7 bases had no gene match.

This clonotype was found a few times. This chain's CDR3 is CASSQETGGIETQYF. CDR3 nucleotides: TGCGCCAGCAGCCAAGAGACGGGGGGGATTGAGACCCAGTACTTC. V usage is TRBV4-1 and J usage is TRBJ2-5; 8 bases align to TRBD2. The CDR3 has 15 residues. With 0 bases clipped from V and 5 bases from J, the junction kept 5 bases outside the gene matches. Germline values: CDR1 MGHRA, CDR2 YSYEKL.

The chain has TRBV21-1 and TRBJ1-1; the table gives TRBD1 as D, unverified against the DNA. TRBV21-1 is shown as a pseudogene. The CDR3 has 14 residues. In nucleotides, the CDR3 is TGTGCCAGCAGCAAGGGCCGAGGGACAGGGGCCTTTTTCTTT. This translates into CASSKGRGTGAFFF.

The rearrangement joins TRBV5-1 to TRBJ2-7; D gene ambiguous. Trimming took off 1 base at V and 2 bases at J, with 13 bases between the two ends. Germline CDR1 reads SGHRS; CDR2 reads YFSETQ. The CDR3 runs to 15 residues. Written as DNA, the CDR3 is TGCGCCAGCAGCTTGTCGGGCTTACGGCCCTACGAGCAGTACTTC. It is translated as CASSLSGLRPYEQYF.

V is TRBV3-1 and J is TRBJ2-3; TRBD2 agrees at 11 bases. Germline CDR1 LGHDT, CDR2 YNNKEL (reference sequence). V shed 1 base and J 6 bases; nucleotides not matched to a gene: 12. The CDR3 totals 18 residues. CDR3 DNA sequence: TGTGCCAGCAGCCAAGTTCTATTGGAACTAGCGGGGGCGGATACGCAGTATTTT. The encoded protein is CASSQVLLELAGADTQYF.

The chain employs TRBV27 and TRBJ2-3; D remains ambiguous. Germline lookup yields CDR1 MNHEY and CDR2 SMNVEV (reference sequence). The V and J ends lost 4 bases and 1 base respectively, with 12 bases between them. The CDR3 extends over 15 amino acids. The CDR3 reads CASSWLARGTDTQYF. CDR3 coding DNA: TGTGCCAGCAGTTGGTTGGCCCGGGGCACAGATACGCAGTATTTT.

This clonotype was seen at least ten times. The V and J genes are TRBV25-1 and TRBJ1-3; D ambiguous. Between the trimmed V and J ends, which lost 0 bases and 2 bases, there was a span of 14 bases. CDR1 MGHDK and CDR2 SYGVNS come from the germline V gene. This CDR3 region has 17 residues. DNA for the CDR3: TGTGCCAGCAGTGAATATGATCGGAAGGGTCCTGGAAACACCATATATTTT. Its protein is CASSEYDRKGPGNTIYF.

The sample holds a few counts of this clonotype. The chain joins TRBV5-4 to TRBJ1-2; D gene ambiguous. Germline assignment: CDR1 SGHNT and CDR2 YYREEE (reference sequence). The CDR3 loop spans 13 amino acids. Trimming removed 0 bases at V and 3 bases at J, with 6 bases between. The DNA of the CDR3 is TGTGCCAGCAGCTTGGAGGGTCACTATGGCTACACCTTC. It translates to CASSLEGHYGYTF.

This clonotype has just a few counts. The rearrangement uses TRBV12-3 or TRBV12-4 and TRBJ1-2, with 10 bases fitting TRBD1. Germline trimming cut 5 bases from V and 4 bases from J; bases unmatched to any gene: 4. CDR3 length equals 14 residues. The CDR3, as DNA: TGTGCCAGCAGTCCGGGACAGGGGCCCTATGGCTACACCTTC. Its translation: CASSPGQGPYGYTF.

The chain joins TRBV27 to TRBJ1-2; 8 bases line up with TRBD1. In germline, CDR1 is MNHEY, CDR2 SMNVEV (reference sequence). V was clipped by 3 bases and J by 5 bases; unmatched bases: 2. CDR3 length equals 13 residues. The CDR3 loop is CASSFRGLYGYTF. The CDR3 DNA reads TGTGCCAGCAGTTTCAGGGGGCTTTATGGCTACACCTTC.

The chain combines TRBV6-5 with TRBJ2-3, with 8 bases that match TRBD1. CDR3 length: 15 residues. After removal of 2 bases from V and 0 bases from J, the junction contained 1 base not matched to a gene. Looked up from germline, CDR1 is MNHEY and CDR2 is SVGAGI. The CDR3 sequence: CASSYQGASTDTQYF. In DNA, the CDR3 is TGTGCCAGCAGTTACCAGGGGGCTAGCACAGATACGCAGTATTTT.

This clonotype showed up just a few times. The gene calls are TRBV4-1 and TRBJ1-1; no reliable D call. V gave up 4 bases and J gave up 1 base, with 7 bases separating them. The CDR3 loop spans 13 amino acids. Germline CDR1 MGHRA, CDR2 YSYEKL. CDR3 DNA sequence: TGCGCCAGCAGCCCTATACCGAACACTGAAGCTTTCTTT. This translates into CASSPIPNTEAFF.

The gene calls are TRBV7-2 and TRBJ2-5; 12 bases align to TRBD2. This CDR3 is built from 18 residues. V was pared by 2 bases and J by 0 bases, with 7 bases of the junction left unmatched. Germline V gives CDR1 SGHTA, CDR2 FQGNSA. For the CDR3, the DNA is TGTGCCAGCAGCTTATCCCCTAGCGGGGGGGGGTACCAAGAGACCCAGTACTTC. It translates to CASSLSPSGGGYQETQYF.

The V gene is TRBV12-2, the J gene TRBJ2-1; TRBD1, as called in the table, went unchecked against the DNA. TRBV12-2 is given as a pseudogene. CDR3 length equals 16 residues. The CDR3 region has the DNA TGTGCAAGTCGCCCGAGGGGGAGGAGCTCCTACAATGAGCAGTTCTTC. Translated, it gives CASRPRGRSSYNEQFF.

This clonotype was seen more than once but under ten times. J is TRBJ2-3 and V is TRBV9; possibly TRBD1 or TRBD2 for D (5 bases each). The V gene's germline CDR1 is SGDLS and CDR2 YYNGEE. This CDR3 has 16 amino acids. Trimming left V 4 bases short and J 4 bases short, with 19 bases between. The CDR3 here is CASSPGWTMGADTQYF. The CDR3 DNA is TGTGCCAGCAGCCCCGGATGGACGATGGGGGCAGATACGCAGTATTTT.

This clonotype was found a few times. This sequence joins TRBV12-5 and TRBJ2-3, with no clear D. The germline V gene encodes CDR1 LGHNT and CDR2 FRNRAP. There are 15 residues in the CDR3. Between the trimmed V and J ends, which lost 4 bases and 0 bases, there was a span of 11 bases. CDR3 amino acids: CASGSWAASTDTQYF. In DNA form, the CDR3 reads TGTGCTAGTGGTTCGTGGGCCGCTAGCACAGATACGCAGTATTTT.